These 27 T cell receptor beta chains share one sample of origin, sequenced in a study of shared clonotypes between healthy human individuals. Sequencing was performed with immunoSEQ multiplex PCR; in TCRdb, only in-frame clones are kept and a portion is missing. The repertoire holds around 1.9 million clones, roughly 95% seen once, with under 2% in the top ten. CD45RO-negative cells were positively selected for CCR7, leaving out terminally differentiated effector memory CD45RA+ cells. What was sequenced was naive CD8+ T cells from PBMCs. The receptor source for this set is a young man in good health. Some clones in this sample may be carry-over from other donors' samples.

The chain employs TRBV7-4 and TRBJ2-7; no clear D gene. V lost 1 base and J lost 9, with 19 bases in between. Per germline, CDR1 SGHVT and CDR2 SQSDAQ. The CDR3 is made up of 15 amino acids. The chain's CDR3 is CASSLVPGWGLGQYF. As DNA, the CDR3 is TGTGCCAGCAGCTTAGTACCGGGCTGGGGTTTAGGGCAGTACTTC.

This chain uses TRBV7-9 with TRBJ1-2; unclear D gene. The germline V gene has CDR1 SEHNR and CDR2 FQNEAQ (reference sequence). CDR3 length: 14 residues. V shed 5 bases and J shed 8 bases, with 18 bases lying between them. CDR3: CASSPGARLAGYTF. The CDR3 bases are TGTGCCAGCAGCCCGGGAGCCCGCCTAGCGGGCTACACCTTC. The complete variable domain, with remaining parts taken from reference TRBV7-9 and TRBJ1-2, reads DTGVSQNPRHKITKRGQNVTFRCDPISEHNRLYWYRQTLGQGPEFLTYFQNEAQLEKSRLLSDRFSAERPKGSFSTLEIQRTEQGDSAMYLCASSPGARLAGYTFGSGTRLTVV.

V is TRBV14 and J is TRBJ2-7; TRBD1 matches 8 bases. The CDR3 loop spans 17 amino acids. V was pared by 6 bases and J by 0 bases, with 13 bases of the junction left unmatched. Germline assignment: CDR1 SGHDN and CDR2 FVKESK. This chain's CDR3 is CASSRVAGGLSSYEQYF. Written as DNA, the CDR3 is TGTGCCAGCAGTCGAGTGGCAGGGGGCCTTAGCTCCTACGAGCAGTACTTC.

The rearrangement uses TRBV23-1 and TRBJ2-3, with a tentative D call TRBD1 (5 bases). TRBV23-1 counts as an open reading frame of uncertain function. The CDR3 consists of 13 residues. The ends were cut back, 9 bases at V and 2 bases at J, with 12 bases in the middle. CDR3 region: CASATDPTDTQYF. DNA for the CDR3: TGCGCCAGTGCGACAGACCCCACAGATACGCAGTATTTT.

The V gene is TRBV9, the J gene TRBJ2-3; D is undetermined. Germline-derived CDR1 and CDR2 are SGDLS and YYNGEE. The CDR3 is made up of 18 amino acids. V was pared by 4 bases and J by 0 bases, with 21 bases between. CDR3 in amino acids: CASSLYLTAISSTDTQYF. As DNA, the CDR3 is TGTGCCAGCAGCCTGTACTTAACAGCGATTTCAAGCACAGATACGCAGTATTTT.

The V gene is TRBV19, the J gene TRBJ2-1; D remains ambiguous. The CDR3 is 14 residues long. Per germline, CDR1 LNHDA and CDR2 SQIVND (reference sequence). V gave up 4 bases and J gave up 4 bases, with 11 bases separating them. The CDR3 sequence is CASSRAAIYNEQFF. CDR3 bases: TGTGCCAGTAGTAGGGCGGCGATATACAATGAGCAGTTCTTC.

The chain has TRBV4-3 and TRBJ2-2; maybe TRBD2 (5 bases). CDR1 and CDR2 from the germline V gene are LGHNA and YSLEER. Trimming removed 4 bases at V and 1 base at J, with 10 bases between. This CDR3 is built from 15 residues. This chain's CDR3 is CASSLRDENTGELFF. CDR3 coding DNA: TGCGCCAGCAGCCTCCGGGATGAGAACACCGGGGAGCTGTTTTTT.

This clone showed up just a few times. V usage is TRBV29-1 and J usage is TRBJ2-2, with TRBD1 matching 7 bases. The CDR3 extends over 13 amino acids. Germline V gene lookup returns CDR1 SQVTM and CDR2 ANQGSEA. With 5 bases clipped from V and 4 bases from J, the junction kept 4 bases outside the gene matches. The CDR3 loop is CSVTGTATGELFF. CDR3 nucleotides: TGCAGCGTTACTGGGACAGCCACCGGGGAGCTGTTTTTT.

This CDR3 reads CASKVRGLDEQFF. The CDR3 nucleotides read TGTGCCAGCAAGGTCAGGGGGCTCGATGAGCAGTTCTTC. V is TRBV27 and J is TRBJ2-1, with TRBD1 matching 8 bases. The CDR3 loop spans 13 amino acids. Trimming took 7 bases from V and 8 from J; bases not matched to a gene: 7. The germline V gene encodes CDR1 MNHEY and CDR2 SMNVEV (reference sequence).

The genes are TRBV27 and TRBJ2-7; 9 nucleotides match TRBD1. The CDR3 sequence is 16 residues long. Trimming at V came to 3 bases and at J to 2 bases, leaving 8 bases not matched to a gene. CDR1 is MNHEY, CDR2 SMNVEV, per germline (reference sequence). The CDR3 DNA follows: TGTGCCAGCAGTTTGCTGTTGGACAGGGGCACCTACGAGCAGTACTTC. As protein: CASSLLLDRGTYEQYF.

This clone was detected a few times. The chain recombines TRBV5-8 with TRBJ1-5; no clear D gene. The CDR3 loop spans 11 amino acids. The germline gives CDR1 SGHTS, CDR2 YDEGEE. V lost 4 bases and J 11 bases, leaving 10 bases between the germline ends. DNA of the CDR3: TGTGCCAGCAGCCCTGGCCGGGCCCAGCATTTT. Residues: CASSPGRAQHF.

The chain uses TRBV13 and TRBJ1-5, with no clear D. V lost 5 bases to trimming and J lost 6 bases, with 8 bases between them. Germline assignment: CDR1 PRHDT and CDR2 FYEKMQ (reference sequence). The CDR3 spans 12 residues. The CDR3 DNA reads TGTGCCAGCAGCCCTCTGGGTCAGCCCCAGCATTTT. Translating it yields CASSPLGQPQHF.

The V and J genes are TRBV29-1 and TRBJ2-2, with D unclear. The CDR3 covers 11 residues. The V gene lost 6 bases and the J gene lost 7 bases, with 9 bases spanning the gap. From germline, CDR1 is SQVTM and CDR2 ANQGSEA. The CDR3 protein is CSVFQVGELFF. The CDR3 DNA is TGCAGCGTATTTCAAGTCGGGGAGCTGTTTTTT.

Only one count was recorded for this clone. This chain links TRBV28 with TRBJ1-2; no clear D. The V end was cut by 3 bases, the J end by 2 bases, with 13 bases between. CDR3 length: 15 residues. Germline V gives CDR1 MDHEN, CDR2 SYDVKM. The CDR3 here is CASSLKGRINYGYTF. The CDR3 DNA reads TGTGCCAGCAGTTTGAAGGGCCGTATAAACTATGGCTACACCTTC.

The CDR3 protein is CAWSKFPDTQYF. The DNA for the CDR3 is TGTGCCTGGAGTAAGTTCCCAGATACGCAGTATTTT. The J gene is TRBJ2-3, the V gene TRBV30; D not resolved. V was pared by 2 bases and J by 4 bases, with 7 bases between. CDR3 length: 12 residues. CDR1 GTSNPN and CDR2 SVGIG come from the germline V gene (reference sequence).

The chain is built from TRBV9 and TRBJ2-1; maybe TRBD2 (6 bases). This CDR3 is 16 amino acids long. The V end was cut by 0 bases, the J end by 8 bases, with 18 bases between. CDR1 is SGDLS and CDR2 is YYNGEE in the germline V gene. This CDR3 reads CASSVEEGPVLDEQFF. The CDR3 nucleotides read TGTGCCAGCAGCGTAGAGGAGGGGCCGGTGCTCGATGAGCAGTTCTTC. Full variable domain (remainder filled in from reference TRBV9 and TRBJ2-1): DSGVTQTPKHLITATGQRVTLRCSPRSGDLSVYWYQQSLDQGLQFLIQYYNGEERAKGNILERFSAQQFPDLHSELNLSSLELGDSALYFCASSVEEGPVLDEQFFGPGTRLTVL.

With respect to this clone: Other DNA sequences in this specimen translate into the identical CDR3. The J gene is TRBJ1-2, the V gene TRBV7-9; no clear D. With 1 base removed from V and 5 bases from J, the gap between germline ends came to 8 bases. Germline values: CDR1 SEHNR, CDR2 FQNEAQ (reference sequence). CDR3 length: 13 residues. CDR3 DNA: TGTGCCAGCAGCTTAGGAACGGATTATGGCTACACCTTC. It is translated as CASSLGTDYGYTF.

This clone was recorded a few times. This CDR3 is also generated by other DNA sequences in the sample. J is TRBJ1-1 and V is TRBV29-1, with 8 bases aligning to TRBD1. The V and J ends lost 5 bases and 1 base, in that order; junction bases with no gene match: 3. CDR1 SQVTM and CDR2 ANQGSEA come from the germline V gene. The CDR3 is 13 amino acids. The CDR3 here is CSVLDRGNTEAFF. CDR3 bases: TGCAGCGTTTTAGACAGGGGGAACACTGAAGCTTTCTTT.

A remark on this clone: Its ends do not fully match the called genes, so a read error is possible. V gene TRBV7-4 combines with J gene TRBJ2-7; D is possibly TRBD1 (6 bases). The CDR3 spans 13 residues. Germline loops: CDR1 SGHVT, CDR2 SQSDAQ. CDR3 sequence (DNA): TGTGCCAGCAGCGACCGGGACACCCTAGAGCAGTGCTTC. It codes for CASSDRDTLEQCF. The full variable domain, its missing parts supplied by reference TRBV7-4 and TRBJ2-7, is GAGVSQSPRYKVAKRGRDVALRCDSISGHVTLYWYRQTLGQGSEVLTYSQSDAQRDKSGRPSGRFSAERPERSVSTLKIQRTEQGDSAVYLCASSDRDTLEQCFGPGTRLTVT.

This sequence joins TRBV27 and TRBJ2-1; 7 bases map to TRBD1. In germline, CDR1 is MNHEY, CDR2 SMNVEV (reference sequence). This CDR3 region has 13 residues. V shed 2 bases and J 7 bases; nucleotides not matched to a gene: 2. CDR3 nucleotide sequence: TGTGCCAGCAGTTTAAACAGGGGAAATGAGCAGTTCTTC. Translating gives CASSLNRGNEQFF.

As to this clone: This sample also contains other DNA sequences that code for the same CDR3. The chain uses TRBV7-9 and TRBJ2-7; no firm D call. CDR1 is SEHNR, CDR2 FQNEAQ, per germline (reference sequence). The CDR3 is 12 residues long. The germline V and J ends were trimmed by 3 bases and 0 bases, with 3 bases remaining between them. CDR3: CASSFPSYEQYF. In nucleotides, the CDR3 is TGTGCCAGCAGCTTCCCCTCCTACGAGCAGTACTTC.

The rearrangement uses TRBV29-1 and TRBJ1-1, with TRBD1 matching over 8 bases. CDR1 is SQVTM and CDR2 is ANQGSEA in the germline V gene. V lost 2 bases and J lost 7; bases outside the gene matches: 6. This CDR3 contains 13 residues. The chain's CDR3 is CSVEHRGFGEAFF. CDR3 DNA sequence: TGCAGCGTTGAACACAGGGGGTTCGGTGAAGCTTTCTTT. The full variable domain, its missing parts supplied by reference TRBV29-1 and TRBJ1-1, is SAVISQKPSRDICQRGTSLTIQCQVDSQVTMMFWYRQQPGQSLTLIATANQGSEATYESGFVIDKFPISRPNLTFSTLTVSNMSPEDSSIYLCSVEHRGFGEAFFGQGTRLTVV.

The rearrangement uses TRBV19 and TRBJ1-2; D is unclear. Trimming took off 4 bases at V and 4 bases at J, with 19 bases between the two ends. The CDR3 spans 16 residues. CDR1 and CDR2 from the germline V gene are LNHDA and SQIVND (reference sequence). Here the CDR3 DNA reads TGTGCCAGTAGTACTCCCGGGCCTTCCCCGGGCTATGGCTACACCTTC. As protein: CASSTPGPSPGYGYTF.

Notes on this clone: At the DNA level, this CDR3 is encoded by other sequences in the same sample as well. The DNA of the CDR3 is TGTGCCAGCTCGTTGGGCGGCAACTATGGCTACACCTTC. Amino acids: CASSLGGNYGYTF. The chain employs TRBV27 and TRBJ1-2, with unresolved D. The CDR3 sequence is 13 residues long. CDR1 is MNHEY, CDR2 SMNVEV, per germline (reference sequence). Trimming pared 8 bases from V and 2 bases from J, leaving 12 bases between.

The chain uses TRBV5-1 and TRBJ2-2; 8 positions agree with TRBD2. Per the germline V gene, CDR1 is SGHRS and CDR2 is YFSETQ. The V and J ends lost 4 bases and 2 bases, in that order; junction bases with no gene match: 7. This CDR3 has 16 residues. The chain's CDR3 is CASSPRLAGNTGELFF. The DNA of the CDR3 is TGCGCCAGCAGCCCTAGGCTAGCGGGTAACACCGGGGAGCTGTTTTTT.

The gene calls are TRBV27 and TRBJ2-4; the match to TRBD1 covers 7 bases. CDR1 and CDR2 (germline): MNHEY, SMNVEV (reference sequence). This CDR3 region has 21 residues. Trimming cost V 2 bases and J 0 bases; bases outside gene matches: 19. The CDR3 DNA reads TGTGCCAGCAGTTTAGGGGTCCCCAGGGGGAAGACTCCAATAGCCAAAAACATTCAGTACTTC. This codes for CASSLGVPRGKTPIAKNIQYF.

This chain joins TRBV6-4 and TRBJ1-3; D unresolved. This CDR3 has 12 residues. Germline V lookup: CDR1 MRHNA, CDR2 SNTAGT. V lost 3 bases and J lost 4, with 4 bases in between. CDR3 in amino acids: CASSERGNTIYF. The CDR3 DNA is TGTGCCAGCAGTGAACGAGGAAACACCATATATTTT.